This is a list of T cell receptor beta chains from one sample in a study of neurological immune-mediated disorders. TCRdb ran MiXCR on the 5' RACE reads and lists one entry per CDR3 protein. The sample has approximately 50,000 distinct CDR3 sequences, approximately 10% seen once. Specimen: PBMCs. The source of these receptors is a man aged 65 to 85 with HTLV-1-associated myelopathy (HAM/TSP). The CDR3 runs from the conserved cysteine through the conserved F or W. The order of the fields is J gene, D gene, clone size, V gene, CDR3 DNA, CDR3 protein. A D gene is named only where the DNA matches it firmly. For some rows the clone size is stated as once, few or many, or as a class when expanded; others skip it.

TRBJ1-6 | - | medium-sized | TRBV7-6 | TGTGCCAGCAGCTCCGGGACGGCCTCTTCACCCCTCCACTTT | CASSSGTASSPLHF
TRBJ2-1 | TRBD2 | many | TRBV20-1 | TGCAGTGCTACCCCCCCGGTCAGGACTAGCGGGTTATTCGGGCAGTTCTTC | CSATPPVRTSGLFGQFF
TRBJ1-1 | TRBD1 | many | TRBV7-2 | TGTGCCAGCAGCTTCCAAGGGGGCATGACTGAAGCTTTCTTT | CASSFQGGMTEAFF
TRBJ2-2 | TRBD1 | many | TRBV7-9 | TGTGCCAGCAGCCCGAACAGGGGTGGCACCGGGGAGCTGTTTTTT | CASSPNRGGTGELFF
TRBJ2-2 | - | - | TRBV3-1 | TGTGCCAGCAGCCCCCTTCCTCTAAACACCGGGGAGCTGTTTTTT | CASSPLPLNTGELFF
TRBJ2-4 | TRBD2 | - | TRBV4-1 | TGCGCCAGCAGCCAAGTTGGAGGGAGGGCCGCTGCTGGCAAAAACATTCAGTACTTC | CASSQVGGRAAAGKNIQYF
TRBJ1-4 | - | many | TRBV6-4 | TGTGCCAGCAGTGACTCGAAGGATCCGTCGTTCGTAGAAAAACTGTTTTTT | CASSDSKDPSFVEKLFF
TRBJ2-5 | - | many | TRBV3-1 | TGTGCCAGCAGCCAGAACAGGGTCCTCCAAGAGACCCAGTACTTC | CASSQNRVLQETQYF
TRBJ2-1 | TRBD2 | many | TRBV29-1 | TGCAGCGCCCCAGGGACCTCACTAGCGGGGGGCAGCAATGAGCAGTTCTTC | CSAPGTSLAGGSNEQFF
TRBJ1-5 | TRBD1 | few | TRBV5-1 | TGCGCCAGCTCCCCCCAGGGCAGGGGGCAGAATCAGCCCCAGCATTTT | CASSPQGRGQNQPQHF
TRBJ2-6 | - | many | TRBV5-1 | TGCGCCAGCAGCTTAGAAAGCTCTGGGGCCAACGTCCTGACTTTC | CASSLESSGANVLTF
TRBJ1-3 | - | many | TRBV6-5 | TGTGCCAGCAGTTATGACTCCGGGGGAAGAAACACCATATATTTT | CASSYDSGGRNTIYF
TRBJ1-5 | - | many | TRBV5-6 | TGTGCCAGCAGCTTGGCCGCCAGGGTAGGACAGCCCCAGCATTTT | CASSLAARVGQPQHF
TRBJ2-7 | - | many | TRBV25-1 | TGTGCCAGCAGTGCCCGGGACTGGGACTACGAGCAGTACTTC | CASSARDWDYEQYF
TRBJ1-3 | - | few | TRBV3-1 | TGTGCCAGCAGCCAAGATCTCTTATCTGGAAACACCATATATTTT | CASSQDLLSGNTIYF
TRBJ2-5 | TRBD2 | many | TRBV5-1 | TGCGCCAGCAGTTATAGCGGGAGTTGGGAGACCCAGTACTTC | CASSYSGSWETQYF
TRBJ2-7 | - | few | TRBV20-1 | TGCAGTGGAACTGTGACCTCCTACGAGCAGTACTTC | CSGTVTSYEQYF
TRBJ2-3 | - | medium-sized | TRBV20-1 | TGCAGTGCTAGTCCCTTTCTAGCGAGAAACACAGATACGCAGTATTTT | CSASPFLARNTDTQYF
TRBJ2-1 | - | medium-sized | TRBV12-3/TRBV12-4 | TGTGCCAGCAGTCCCTTCCAGAGTACCAATGAGCAGTTCTTC | CASSPFQSTNEQFF
TRBJ1-2 | - | many | TRBV12-3/TRBV12-4 | TGTGCCAGCAGTTTGGGGCCCCACTATGGCTACACCTTC | CASSLGPHYGYTF
TRBJ1-2 | - | many | TRBV5-1 | TGCGCCAGCAGCTTGGACCGGGGTTCATATGGCTACACCTTC | CASSLDRGSYGYTF
TRBJ2-5 | TRBD2 | many | TRBV5-6 | TGTGCCAGCAGCATGACGAGCGGGAGGGCTGGAGAGACCCAGTACTTC | CASSMTSGRAGETQYF
TRBJ2-2 | - | many | TRBV7-8 | TGTGCCAGCAGCTCCCCCGGGACGATAGACGGGGAGCTGTTTTTT | CASSSPGTIDGELFF
TRBJ2-2 | - | many | TRBV19 | TGTGCCAGTAGTATTGGAGCTCCCGGGGAGCTGTTTTTT | CASSIGAPGELFF
TRBJ1-5 | - | - | TRBV12-3/TRBV12-4 | TGTGCCAGCAGTTTAGGCGATGCTGGCAATCAGCCCCAGCATTTT | CASSLGDAGNQPQHF
TRBJ2-7 | TRBD2 | many | TRBV5-1 | TGCGCCAGCTCCACCGGGACTAGAAACGATAAGCAGTACTTC | CASSTGTRNDKQYF
TRBJ2-3 | - | many | TRBV5-4 | TGTGCCAGCAGTAACGGTCTCGAAGCTTCAGATACGCAGTATTTT | CASSNGLEASDTQYF
TRBJ1-5 | - | many | TRBV6-2/TRBV6-3 | TGTGCCAGCAGTTACGTAGCAGGGAGCAATCAGCCCCAGCATTTT | CASSYVAGSNQPQHF
TRBJ2-1 | - | - | TRBV20-1 | TGCAGTGTTCCGGGACTTCCGAGCTACAATGAGCAGTTCTTC | CSVPGLPSYNEQFF
TRBJ2-1 | TRBD1 | many | TRBV6-6 | TGTGCCAGCCTGGGGGACAGGGGTTTCAATGAGCAGTTCTTC | CASLGDRGFNEQFF
TRBJ2-6 | - | many | TRBV5-1 | TGCGCCAGCATGAGTCACGGCAGCACCTCCTCTGGGGCCAACGTCCTGACTTTC | CASMSHGSTSSGANVLTF
TRBJ2-2 | - | many | TRBV5-1 | TGCGCCAGCAGCTACCGGACAAGCGCGAACACCGGGGAGCTGTTTTTT | CASSYRTSANTGELFF
TRBJ2-1 | TRBD2 | many | TRBV28 | TGTGCCAGCAGCAGACTAGCGGAAGAGCAGTTCTTC | CASSRLAEEQFF
TRBJ2-1 | TRBD2 | many | TRBV10-3 | TGTGCCCCCCCTAGCGGCCAACGGGATGAGCAGTTCTTC | CAPPSGQRDEQFF
TRBJ1-6 | - | many | TRBV12-3/TRBV12-4 | TGTGCCAGCAGTTTAAGAGAGGGCCACAATTCACCCCTCCACTTT | CASSLREGHNSPLHF
TRBJ1-5 | TRBD1 | many | TRBV12-3/TRBV12-4 | TGTGCCAGCAGCCTAGGAGGGACAGGGTCAAAGCCCCAGCATTTT | CASSLGGTGSKPQHF
TRBJ2-7 | TRBD1 | few | TRBV5-6 | TGTGCCAGCAGCTTGTGGGACAGGGGGCTACACGAGCAGTACTTC | CASSLWDRGLHEQYF
TRBJ1-5 | - | many | TRBV7-8 | TGTGCCAGCAGCTCTCGGGGGGGTCGTGGGCAGCCCCAGCATTTT | CASSSRGGRGQPQHF
TRBJ2-2 | - | many | TRBV7-9 | TGTGCCAGCAGCTCCCTCGTGGCCGGGGAGCTGTTTTTT | CASSSLVAGELFF
TRBJ2-3 | - | many | TRBV20-1 | TGCAGTGCTAGGTGGGAGCACACAGATACGCAGTATTTT | CSARWEHTDTQYF
TRBJ2-7 | TRBD2 | many | TRBV11-2 | TGTGCCAGCAGCTTAGTTTCCCCCCGCGGGAGCTCCTACGAGCAGTACTTC | CASSLVSPRGSSYEQYF
TRBJ2-1 | TRBD2 | many | TRBV20-1 | TGCAGTGCGGGGAAGGGTTCTAGCGGTTTCTACAATGAGCAGTTCTTC | CSAGKGSSGFYNEQFF
TRBJ2-1 | - | many | TRBV4-1 | TGCGCCAGCAGCCAATGGCCGTGGCGGGCTTCTGACAATGAGCAGTTCTTC | CASSQWPWRASDNEQFF